These T cell receptor beta chains were read from a single sample in a study of OX40 agonist ivuxolimab in advanced cancers. Using immunoSEQ multiplex PCR, the repertoire was profiled, and TCRdb retains in-frame clones only, with some absent. The table includes roughly 120,000 clones, roughly 90% detected once. The sample was CD4+ or CD8+ T cells sorted from blood, taken in a trial of the OX40 agonist ivuxolimab. The receptors originated from an adult with an advanced solid tumor such as melanoma, head and neck, liver or kidney cancer. The CDR3 runs from the conserved cysteine through the conserved F or W. Each record gives: J gene, V gene, clone size, D gene, CDR3 DNA, CDR3 protein. D genes are given only for firm matches. Part of the rows lack a size; the others show once, few, many or a class for expanded clones.

TRBJ1-4	TRBV11-2	-	-	TGTGCCAGCAGCTTAGGCCCCTTTGTTGTGGAAAAACTGTTTTTT	CASSLGPFVVEKLFF
TRBJ1-5	TRBV10-3	-	-	TGTGCCATCAGGGCGGCCGGGGGGGAGAATCAGCCCCAGCATTTT	CAIRAAGGENQPQHF
TRBJ2-1	TRBV28	once	TRBD1	TGTGCCAGCATCTCGGGACAGGGCTTTTATGAGCAGTTCTTC	CASISGQGFYEQFF
TRBJ2-5	TRBV5-1	-	-	TGCGCCAGCAGCTTGGGTGGAGGCCCTGAGACCCAGTACTTC	CASSLGGGPETQYF
TRBJ1-5	TRBV6-5	-	-	TGTGCCAGCAGTTACGGGCAGGGAGGTAATCAGCCCCAGCATTTT	CASSYGQGGNQPQHF
TRBJ2-7	TRBV2	once	TRBD1	TGTGCCAGCAGTGAGGACAGGGGAATCTACGAGCAGTACTTC	CASSEDRGIYEQYF
TRBJ1-2	TRBV2	-	TRBD1	TGTGCCAGCAGCGCTTCCGGGACAGTATCAAACTATGGCTACACCTTC	CASSASGTVSNYGYTF
TRBJ1-1	TRBV7-2	-	TRBD1	TGTGCCAGCAGCTTAGGGCTCCAGGGGGTTCGAGTTATAGGAGCTTTCTTT	CASSLGLQGVRVIGAFF
TRBJ1-4	TRBV2	-	-	TGTGCCAGCAGTGAAGAGCTTAGGTCTGGAAAACTGTTTTTT	CASSEELRSGKLFF
TRBJ2-3	TRBV7-9	-	TRBD2	TGTGCCAGCAGCCGGACCGCGGGAGGGGTAGGCACAGATACGCAGTATTTT	CASSRTAGGVGTDTQYF
TRBJ1-3	TRBV5-7	-	-	TGTGCCAGCAGCTTAGGGCAGGGACACTCTGGAAACACCATATATTTT	CASSLGQGHSGNTIYF
TRBJ1-2	TRBV30	-	-	TGTGCCTGGAGTGCAGAGATCCGCTATGGCTACACCTTC	CAWSAEIRYGYTF
TRBJ1-1	TRBV28	-	-	TGTGCCAGCAGTCCCCCGGCGCGGAGTTTGGGTGAAGCTTTCTTT	CASSPPARSLGEAFF
TRBJ2-7	TRBV15	once	-	TGTGCCACCAGCATCAGACTATCGACCTACGAGCAGTACTTC	CATSIRLSTYEQYF
TRBJ2-5	TRBV28	-	-	TGTGCCAGCAGAAGATTCGGAGAGACCCAGTACTTC	CASRRFGETQYF
TRBJ2-1	TRBV10-3	once	TRBD2	TGTGCCATCAGTGAGTCGCCTAGCGGGAGTCCGGGGAACAATGAGCAGTTCTTC	CAISESPSGSPGNNEQFF
TRBJ2-7	TRBV28	-	-	TGTGCCAGCAGCCAAACAGCGGGCGAGCAGTACTTC	CASSQTAGEQYF
TRBJ1-5	TRBV6-6	-	-	TGTGCCAGCGTACCGGGGACCTATCAGCCCCAGCATTTT	CASVPGTYQPQHF
TRBJ2-7	TRBV7-2	-	-	TGTGCCAGCAGCTTAGAGCGGTACGAGCAGTACTTC	CASSLERYEQYF
TRBJ2-7	TRBV7-9	-	-	TGTGCCAGCAGCCGTCTGGGGGCAGCGGGCGCCTACGAGCAGTACTTC	CASSRLGAAGAYEQYF
TRBJ2-1	TRBV6-6	-	TRBD1	TGTGCCAGCAGCCCCGACAGGGGGATTTACAATGAGCAGTTCTTC	CASSPDRGIYNEQFF
TRBJ2-3	TRBV5-4	-	-	TGTGCCAGCAGCCGGGATAGTACAGATACGCAGTATTTT	CASSRDSTDTQYF
TRBJ2-5	TRBV7-3	-	-	TGTGCCAGCAGCGCATCGGGGATCGGAGAGACCCAGTACTTC	CASSASGIGETQYF
TRBJ1-2	TRBV5-6	few	-	TGTGCCAGCAGCCCCCCGGCACAGGGCGGCTACACCTTC	CASSPPAQGGYTF
TRBJ2-3	TRBV5-1	-	-	TGCGCCAGCAGCCTTGGGGGCGAGGATACGCAGTATTTT	CASSLGGEDTQYF